Following are 18 T cell receptor beta chains from one sample sequenced in a study of CD8+ T cells in alopecia areata (dated by TCRdb to between 2018 and 2020). Cells from pooled mouse cutaneous lymph nodes were stained for CD4, CD8alpha, NKG2D, NKG2ACE and other markers and then sorted on a BD Influx. The library was made by the immunoSEQ multiplex PCR assay. RNA was extracted from all samples and reverse transcribed into cDNA, which served as template for TCR sequencing. Held by TCRdb, this immuneACCESS table contains in-frame sequences only and omits some clones. Under half of the omission traces to an unresolved V gene where checked; the cause of the rest is unknown. The sample has 15,000 to 20,000 clones on record, with no singletons. Clones ranked in the top ten supply 31% of the sample. The specimen sequenced was CD8+ T cells sorted from a lymph node. The receptors here all came from a C3H/HeJ mouse with alopecia areata. This strain is characterized by the MHC haplotype H2-k.

This clone came up many times. Gene and germline names: mouse. The sequence runs out 4 residues before the end of the CDR3; the remainder is reconstructed from the germline J gene. The chain recombines TRBV1 with TRBJ2-1; tentative D call: TRBD1 (6 bases). Trimming pared 1 base from V and 3 bases from J, leaving 10 bases between. The CDR3 runs to 15 residues. CDR1 is NSQYPW, CDR2 LRSPGD, per germline (reference sequence). CDR3 bases read: TGCACCTGCAGTGCAGCCCGGGACATCTATGCT. Protein: CTCSAARDIYA. The complete CDR3 reads CTCSAARDIYAEQFF.

This clone was seen more than once but under ten times. All gene names here are mouse names. With the read ending 4 residues before the CDR3 end, the germline J gene is used to fill in that end. The rearrangement links TRBV16 to TRBJ2-1, with a tentative D call TRBD1 (5 bases). This CDR3 contains 12 residues. V shed 2 bases and J shed 6 bases, with 5 bases lying between them. Germline CDR1 SGHSA, CDR2 FRNQAP. The CDR3 DNA, read in part, is TGTGCAAGCAGCTTACAGGGTGCT. Protein: CASSLQGA. The whole CDR3 sequence is CASSLQGAEQFF.

There are many counts of this clone. Gene labels here are mouse ones. The read terminates 4 residues before the CDR3 end, so the remaining end is supplied by the germline J gene. V and J are TRBV13-3 and TRBJ2-5, with a tentative D call TRBD1 (6 bases). Germline V lookup: CDR1 NNHDY, CDR2 SYVADS. CDR3 length: 13 amino acids. V gave up 1 base and J gave up 3 bases, with 6 bases separating them. The CDR3 here is CASSDQGQDTQYF. The sequenced CDR3 bases are TGTGCCAGCAGTGATCAGGGGCAAGAC.

Only a few counts were recorded for this clone. The gene names given are mouse names. The read stops 4 residues short of the end of the CDR3; the missing end is completed from the germline J gene. The rearrangement uses TRBV13-3 and TRBJ2-5, with D maybe TRBD1 (6 bases). The length of the CDR3 is 15 residues. Trimming stripped 2 bases from V and 0 bases from J, with 10 bases between. The germline V gene has CDR1 NNHDY and CDR2 SYVADS. The sequenced part of the CDR3 DNA is TGTGCCAGCAGTGAGCCACAGGGTAACCAAGAC. As protein: CASSEPQGNQD. The CDR3 in its entirety is CASSEPQGNQDTQYF.

This clone was recorded many times. Gene labels here are mouse ones. The CDR3 extends 4 residues past the end of the read, so its final part is completed from the germline J gene. V gene TRBV1 combines with J gene TRBJ2-7, with 10 nucleotides matching TRBD2. CDR3 size: 16 residues. V lost 0 bases to trimming and J lost 1 base; unmatched junction nucleotides: 3. CDR1 NSQYPW and CDR2 LRSPGD come from the germline V gene (reference sequence). CDR3 DNA, as far as it was read: TGCACCTGCAGTGCAGATATGGGACTGGGGTCCTAT. Translation gives CTCSADMGLGSY. The entire CDR3 reads CTCSADMGLGSYEQYF.

Regarding this clone: The germline and genes are mouse ones. The read falls 4 residues short of the CDR3 end, and the missing part is taken from the germline J gene. The chain recombines TRBV1 with TRBJ2-4, with 12 bases identical to TRBD2. The CDR3 totals 17 residues. V shed 2 bases, J shed 0 bases, and the junction held 3 bases outside the gene matches. Germline V gives CDR1 NSQYPW, CDR2 LRSPGD (reference sequence). The CDR3 sequence is CTCSAMGLGGSQNTLYF. CDR3 DNA, as far as it was read: TGCACCTGCAGTGCAATGGGACTGGGGGGTAGTCAAAAC.

This clone occurred many times. Each gene name is a mouse one. With the read ending 4 residues before the CDR3 end, the germline J gene is used to fill in that end. The J gene is TRBJ2-1, the V gene TRBV13-3; no reliable D call. V was pared by 3 bases and J by 4 bases, with 8 bases between. The CDR3 runs to 13 residues. The germline V gene has CDR1 NNHDY and CDR2 SYVADS. The CDR3 is CASSAQKYAEQFF. The CDR3 bases that were read are TGTGCCAGCAGTGCGCAGAAATATGCT.

This clone was picked up many times. Gene names and germline refer to mouse. The sequenced fragment ends 4 residues before the CDR3 boundary, so the rest is inferred from the germline J gene. The chain combines TRBV13-1 with TRBJ2-7, with 10 positions matching TRBD1. Germline lookup yields CDR1 NSHNY and CDR2 SYGAGN. CDR3 length: 15 residues. This CDR3 reads CASSDAGTGVYEQYF. CDR3 DNA (partial): TGTGCCAGCAGTGATGCAGGGACAGGGGTTTAT.

Concerning this clone: Gene names follow the mouse nomenclature. The read comes to an end 4 residues before the CDR3 does, leaving the germline J gene to fill in the end. The genes are TRBV13-1 and TRBJ2-7; 7 bases are a match to TRBD1. CDR1 is NSHNY and CDR2 is SYGAGN in the germline V gene. There are 13 residues in the CDR3. This chain's CDR3 is CASSDTGEYEQYF. The DNA read from the CDR3 is TGTGCCAGCAGTGACACAGGGGAGTAT.

About this clone itself: Gene names are mouse gene names. The CDR3 is cut off 4 residues early in the read; its end comes from the germline J gene. V is TRBV14 and J is TRBJ2-5; 9 nucleotides align to TRBD1. CDR1 is SGHDT and CDR2 is FRDEAV in the germline V gene. The CDR3 has 14 residues. CDR3 sequence reads: CASRRGDREDTQYF. The covered CDR3 bases are TGTGCCAGCAGAAGGGGGGACAGGGAGGAC. The full variable domain, with the rest looked up from reference TRBV14 and TRBJ2-5, is EAGVTQSPRYAVLQEGQAVSFWCDPISGHDTLYWYQQPRDQGPQLLVYFRDEAVIDNSQLPSDRFSAVRPKGTNSTLKIQSAKQGDTATYLCASRRGDREDTQYFGPGTRLLVL.

This clone was seen ten or more times. The genes and germline here are from mouse. The read stops 4 residues short of the end of the CDR3; the missing end is completed from the germline J gene. V and J are TRBV13-3 and TRBJ1-4; D is perhaps TRBD1 (6 bases). Trimming stripped 3 bases from V and 5 bases from J, with 8 bases between. The CDR3 loop spans 13 amino acids. Germline V gene lookup returns CDR1 NNHDY and CDR2 SYVADS. CDR3: CASSVGQNERLFF. CDR3 bases read: TGTGCCAGCAGTGTGGGACAAAACGAA. Together with reference TRBV13-3 and TRBJ1-4, the CDR3 gives the full variable domain: EAAVTQSPRSKVAVTGGKVTLSCHQTNNHDYMYWYRQDTGHGLRLIHYSYVADSTEKGDIPDGYKASRPSQENFSLILELASLSQTAVYFCASSVGQNERLFFGHGTKLSVL.

This clone has just a few counts. Gene names follow the mouse nomenclature. The read halts 4 residues ahead of the CDR3 end, with the missing end drawn from the germline J gene. The chain recombines TRBV19 with TRBJ2-5; 8 bases align to TRBD2. With 6 bases clipped from V and 2 bases from J, the junction kept 2 bases outside the gene matches. Germline assignment: CDR1 FNHDT and CDR2 SITEND (reference sequence). The length of the CDR3 is 13 residues. The CDR3 bases that were read are TGTGCCAGCAAGGACTGGGTCCAAGAC. Its translation is CASKDWVQD. The complete CDR3 sequence is CASKDWVQDTQYF.

This clone has only a few counts. The germline and genes are mouse ones. Read coverage stops 4 residues before the CDR3 terminus; the germline J gene supplies the remainder. The V gene is TRBV31, the J gene TRBJ1-1; 7 bases are shared with TRBD1. Germline CDR1 is GKSSPN and CDR2 is SITVG. The CDR3 is 11 amino acids. Incomplete CDR3 DNA: TGTGCCTGGAAACAGGGGACA. It specifies CAWKQGT. The whole CDR3 protein is CAWKQGTEVFF. The full variable domain, its missing parts supplied by reference TRBV31 and TRBJ1-1, is AQTIHQWPVAEIKAVGSPLSLGCTIKGKSSPNLYWYWQATGGTLQQLFYSITVGQVESVVQLNLSASRPKDDQFILSTEKLLLSHSGFYLCAWKQGTEVFFGKGTRLTVV.

This clone was seen many times. Each gene name is a mouse one. The read terminates 4 residues ahead of where the CDR3 ends, so the germline J gene completes it. The V gene is TRBV13-3, the J gene TRBJ1-1, with 7 nucleotides matching TRBD1. Germline CDR1 NNHDY, CDR2 SYVADS. The V gene end was trimmed by 4 bases and the J gene end by 0 bases; junction bases not matched to a gene: 6. The CDR3 totals 15 residues. CDR3 loop: CASSPSGGANTEVFF. The CDR3 DNA, read in part, is TGTGCCAGCAGTCCCTCAGGGGGAGCAAACACA.

On this clone: The gene names here belong to mouse. The read ends 4 residues shy of where the CDR3 ends; the end is completed using the germline J gene. The chain joins TRBV13-3 to TRBJ1-1; a weak D match, TRBD1 (5 bases). Germline V lookup: CDR1 NNHDY, CDR2 SYVADS. CDR3 size: 14 residues. V was shortened by 0 bases and J by 4 bases, with 10 bases between the two germline ends. The CDR3 sequence: CASSDAREGTEVFF. Partial CDR3 DNA: TGTGCCAGCAGTGATGCCAGGGAGGGCACA.

Comments on this clone: The listed genes are named as in mouse. The read terminates 4 residues ahead of where the CDR3 ends, so the germline J gene completes it. The chain links TRBV13-3 to TRBJ1-4; D perhaps matches TRBD1 (6 bases). The V gene's germline CDR1 is NNHDY and CDR2 SYVADS. The CDR3 loop spans 16 amino acids. Trimming left V 4 bases short and J 1 base short, with 14 bases between. CDR3 loop: CASSPPRDNSNERLFF. The DNA read from the CDR3 is TGTGCCAGCAGTCCCCCCCGGGACAATTCCAACGAA.

This clone was observed many times. The germline and genes are mouse ones. The missing CDR3 end, 4 residues past where the read stops, is filled in from the germline J gene. This chain links TRBV1 with TRBJ1-4; D is uncertain. CDR1 and CDR2 from the germline V gene are NSQYPW and LRSPGD (reference sequence). CDR3 length: 13 residues. Between the trimmed V and J ends, which lost 1 base and 4 bases, there was a span of 4 bases. The CDR3 region is CTCSAGGNERLFF. The DNA read from the CDR3 is TGCACCTGCAGTGCAGGGGGCAACGAA.

This clone was recorded many times. Gene names and germline match the mouse. The read ends 4 residues early relative to the CDR3; the germline J gene fills the gap. This chain uses TRBV13-3 with TRBJ1-2, with 10 bases aligning to TRBD1. The CDR3 extends over 14 amino acids. Unmatched junction bases numbered 4, after V lost 4 bases and J lost 4 bases. CDR1 and CDR2 (germline): NNHDY, SYVADS. The CDR3 is CASSWTGGSSDYTF. The CDR3 bases that were read are TGTGCCAGCAGTTGGACAGGGGGGAGCTCC.